One sample yielded the 18 T cell receptor beta chains listed below, sequenced in a study of control samples from healthy donors and cancer patients. TCRdb's copy holds only in-frame clones and misses some; the assay was immunoSEQ multiplex PCR. This sample yields more than 95,000 clones, of which around 87% are seen a single time; around 3% belongs to the top ten. Sequenced sample: blood. Every receptor here comes from a man aged 55 to 70 in good health.

The chain couples TRBV19 to TRBJ1-1; D uncertain. The CDR3 is made up of 12 amino acids. CDR1 and CDR2 from the germline V gene are LNHDA and SQIVND (reference sequence). Trimming took off 0 bases at V and 8 bases at J, with 7 bases between the two ends. CDR3 loop: CASSIDWTEAFF. The CDR3, as DNA: TGTGCCAGTAGTATAGATTGGACCGAAGCTTTCTTT.

This sequence joins TRBV18 and TRBJ1-5, with TRBD1 matching over 9 bases. Germline V gene data show CDR1 as KGHSH and CDR2 as LQKENI. The length of the CDR3 is 15 residues. V was clipped by 4 bases and J by 4 bases; unmatched bases: 5. The chain's CDR3 is CASSLGTGTNQPQHF. The CDR3 bases are TGTGCCAGCTCACTTGGGACAGGGACAAATCAGCCCCAGCATTTT. The entire variable domain, with the rest obtained from reference TRBV18 and TRBJ1-5, is as follows: NAGVMQNPRHLVRRRGQEARLRCSPMKGHSHVYWYRQLPEEGLKFMVYLQKENIIDESGMPKERFSAEFPKEGPSILRIQQVVRGDSAAYFCASSLGTGTNQPQHFGDGTRLSIL.

This chain joins TRBV3-1 (or the pseudogene TRBV3-2) and TRBJ1-1, with a tentative D call TRBD1 (6 bases). Per germline, CDR1 LGHDT and CDR2 YNNKEL (reference sequence). V dropped 3 bases and J dropped 4 bases, with 12 bases sitting between them. The CDR3 contains 14 residues. This CDR3 is CASSHQGPSTEAFF. The CDR3 region has the DNA TGTGCCAGCAGCCACCAGGGGCCCAGCACTGAAGCTTTCTTT.

The V and J genes are TRBV3-1 (or the pseudogene TRBV3-2) and TRBJ2-7, with D perhaps TRBD2 (7 bases). This CDR3 is built from 14 residues. V was pared by 3 bases and J by 4 bases, with 13 bases between. Germline V gene data show CDR1 as LGHDT and CDR2 as YNNKEL (reference sequence). As DNA, the CDR3 is TGTGCCAGCAGCCACCGGGGGGCGGTATACGAGCAGTACTTC. Its translation: CASSHRGAVYEQYF.

The chain recombines TRBV4-2 with TRBJ1-1, with D maybe TRBD1 (6 bases). Deletions cut 0 bases from V and 3 bases from J, with 14 bases between. Germline CDR1 LGHNA, CDR2 YNFKEQ. The CDR3 covers 16 residues. CDR3 nucleotides: TGTGCCAGCAGCCAAGATGGTCCTAACAGGGACACTGAAGCTTTCTTT. Encoded protein: CASSQDGPNRDTEAFF.

The chain couples TRBV3-1 (or the pseudogene TRBV3-2) to TRBJ1-3, with D perhaps matching TRBD1 (6 bases). This CDR3 has 13 residues. V gave up 6 bases and J gave up 0 bases, with 6 bases separating them. Germline CDR1 reads LGHDT; CDR2 reads YNNKEL (reference sequence). Here the CDR3 reads CASRQGSGNTIYF. In DNA form, the CDR3 reads TGTGCCAGCAGACAGGGCTCTGGAAACACCATATATTTT.

The V and J genes are TRBV6-5 and TRBJ2-1, with 14 bases matching TRBD2. Germline CDR1 MNHEY, CDR2 SVGAGI. The CDR3 is 15 residues long. Trimming removed 6 bases from V and 9 bases from J; junction bases left unmatched: 7. The CDR3 DNA is TGTGCCAGCAGGACGACTAGCGGGGGGGCTGGTGAGCAGTTCTTC. Its translation is CASRTTSGGAGEQFF.

The table lists this clone with a count of one. The chain uses TRBV6-5 and TRBJ2-7; 9 nucleotides line up with TRBD1. CDR1 and CDR2 (germline): MNHEY, SVGAGI. The CDR3 runs 15 residues. The trim removed 2 bases at V and 2 bases at J, leaving 4 bases unmatched. The CDR3 is CASSYTWTGAYEQYF. Written as DNA, the CDR3 is TGTGCCAGCAGTTACACTTGGACAGGGGCCTACGAGCAGTACTTC.

J is TRBJ1-5 and V is TRBV12-3 or TRBV12-4; weak D call: TRBD1 (5 bases). The CDR3 totals 12 residues. V shed 6 bases and J shed 5 bases, with 8 bases lying between them. The CDR3 DNA reads as TGTGCCAGCAGCAGGGTGCATCAGCCCCAGCATTTT. It yields the protein CASSRVHQPQHF.

The chain is built from TRBV19 and TRBJ1-2; D remains ambiguous. There are 14 residues in the CDR3. Germline assignment: CDR1 LNHDA and CDR2 SQIVND (reference sequence). Trimming removed 6 bases from V and 1 base from J, with 12 bases in between. In nucleotides, the CDR3 is TGTGCCAGTAGATCGGCAGTCGGTAACTATGGCTACACCTTC. Encoded protein: CASRSAVGNYGYTF.

The V and J genes are TRBV5-1 and TRBJ2-1; TRBD1 matches at 9 bases. Germline CDR1 and CDR2: SGHRS and YFSETQ. J gave up 4 bases and V 0 bases, and 2 bases lay outside the gene matches. The CDR3 has 15 residues. The CDR3 loop reads CASSLDGQGYNEQFF. As DNA, the CDR3 is TGCGCCAGCAGCTTGGACGGACAGGGGTACAATGAGCAGTTCTTC.

The chain has TRBV4-3 and TRBJ1-1; D possibly corresponds to TRBD1 (6 bases). This CDR3 is built from 13 residues. V was pared by 3 bases and J by 8 bases, with 13 bases between. CDR1 is LGHNA, CDR2 YSLEER, per germline. CDR3 protein: CASSQALTGEAFF. The DNA for the CDR3 is TGCGCCAGCAGCCAGGCCCTTACAGGGGAAGCTTTCTTT.

CDR3 region: CASSQGGTDLFGYTF. CDR3 nucleotide sequence: TGCGCCAGCAGCCAAGGCGGGACAGACCTCTTTGGCTACACCTTC. V is TRBV4-1 and J is TRBJ1-2; 7 bases match TRBD1. The V gene end was trimmed by 1 base and the J gene end by 7 bases; junction bases not matched to a gene: 9. Germline lookup yields CDR1 MGHRA and CDR2 YSYEKL. The CDR3 is 15 amino acids.

This CDR3 reads CASSEFTDSNQPQHF. CDR3 DNA sequence: TGTGCCAGCAGTGAATTTACGGATAGCAATCAGCCCCAGCATTTT. The chain is built from TRBV2 and TRBJ1-5, with no clear D. Germline assignment: CDR1 SNHLY and CDR2 FYNNEI. This CDR3 is built from 15 residues. V was clipped by 2 bases and J by 0 bases, with 8 bases between them.

The chain uses TRBV6-5 and TRBJ2-4, with 7 bases aligning to TRBD1. V lost 6 bases to trimming and J lost 10 bases; unmatched junction nucleotides: 3. There are 11 residues in the CDR3. CDR1 is MNHEY, CDR2 SVGAGI, per germline. The CDR3 loop reads CASRKQGIQYF. The CDR3 nucleotides are TGTGCCAGCAGAAAACAGGGGATTCAGTACTTC.

This clone was seen more than once but under ten times. This same CDR3 is encoded by further DNA sequences in the sample. The chain joins TRBV28 to TRBJ1-5, with D maybe TRBD1 (6 bases). CDR1 is MDHEN and CDR2 is SYDVKM in the germline V gene. The V end was cut by 1 base, the J end by 2 bases, with 9 bases between. This CDR3 has 15 residues. This CDR3 reads CASSLSQGGNQPQHF. The CDR3 nucleotides read TGTGCCAGCAGTTTATCACAGGGAGGCAATCAGCCCCAGCATTTT.

In this sample, this clone turned up a few times. The V and J genes are TRBV10-3 and TRBJ2-1; 7 nucleotides agree with TRBD2. V lost 0 bases and J lost 6; bases outside the gene matches: 8. CDR1 and CDR2 (germline): ENHRY, SYGVKD. There are 16 residues in the CDR3. The DNA for the CDR3 is TGTGCCATCAGTGAGTCGATGGGAGGGGTGGGCAATGAGCAGTTCTTC. Translation: CAISESMGGVGNEQFF.

The gene calls are TRBV7-2 and TRBJ1-6; no definite D call. The CDR3 has 16 amino acids. CDR1 SGHTA and CDR2 FQGNSA come from the germline V gene. Trimming took off 1 base at V and 10 bases at J, with 17 bases between the two ends. CDR3 region: CASSLGRVGFGSPLHF. The CDR3 bases are TGTGCCAGCAGCTTAGGGCGGGTCGGCTTTGGCTCACCCCTCCACTTT.